In this sample, the clone carrying this T cell receptor (beta chain) turned up a few times. Germline CDR1 and CDR2: SGHRS and YFSETQ. J gave up 3 bases and V 4 bases, and 3 bases lay outside the gene matches. CDR3 length: 13 residues. The data originate from a study of shared clonotypes between healthy human individuals. Across the whole study: The donors, two women and a few men, were aged 18 to 49. CD4 naive cells filled three plates per donor, CD4 memory three, CD8 naive two and CD8 memory one.

Every donor, a Caucasian adult, lived in Nashville, Tennessee. CD4+ cells yielded CD45RA+ naive and CD45RA-negative memory subsets. Only in-frame clones appear in the TCRdb table, and some are missing; sequencing was by immunoSEQ multiplex PCR. The sample contains fewer than 850,000 clones, 72% of which appear only once. The rearrangement uses TRBV5-1 and TRBJ1-2; 7 nucleotides agree with TRBD1. Material for sequencing was memory CD4+ T cells sorted from blood. Subset indicated: CD45RA-negative fraction. The sequence was obtained from a young woman in good health. The CDR3 loop is CASSIGTDYGYTF. As DNA, the CDR3 is TGCGCCAGCAGCATAGGGACAGACTATGGCTACACCTTC.